This TCR beta chain appears in the sequencing data of a study of blood T cell repertoires in COVID-19. V lost 5 bases to trimming and J lost 2 bases, with 9 bases between them. CDR1 and CDR2 (germline): SGHTA, FQGNSA. The CDR3 has 13 residues. Data came from immunoSEQ multiplex PCR; TCRdb stores just in-frame clones and leaves some out. The table includes 100,000 to 150,000 clones, more than 90% detected once. V usage is TRBV7-2 and J usage is TRBJ2-5; D call uncertain. The source of this sequence is a man in his fifties with active COVID-19. Sample: peripheral blood. Written as DNA, the CDR3 is TGTGCCAGCAGCGCTGGGCAGCAAGAGACCCAGTACTTC. This gives the protein CASSAGQQETQYF.